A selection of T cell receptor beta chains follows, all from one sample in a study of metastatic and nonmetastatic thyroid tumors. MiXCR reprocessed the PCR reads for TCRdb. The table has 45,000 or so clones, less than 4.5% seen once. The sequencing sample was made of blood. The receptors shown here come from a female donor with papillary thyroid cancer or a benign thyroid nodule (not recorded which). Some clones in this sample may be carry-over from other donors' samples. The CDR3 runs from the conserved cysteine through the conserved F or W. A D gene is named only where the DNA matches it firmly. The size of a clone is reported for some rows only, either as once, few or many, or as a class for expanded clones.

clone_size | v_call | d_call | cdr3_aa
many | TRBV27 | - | CASSSRRRSEAFF
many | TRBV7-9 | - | CASSSSELPSYEQYF
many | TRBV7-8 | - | CASSLMGRGILVHDYTF
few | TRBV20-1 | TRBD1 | CSARQGDRDNSSLHF
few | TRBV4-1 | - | CASSQDRGLTEAFF
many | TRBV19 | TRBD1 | CASRWGRGSDTQYF
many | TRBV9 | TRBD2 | CASSVSGGPRNEQFF
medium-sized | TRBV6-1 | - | CASSEMAGTNYGYTF
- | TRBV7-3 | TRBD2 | CASILSGRGTGELFF
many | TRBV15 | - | CATSRDPGSGANVLTF
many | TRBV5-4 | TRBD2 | CASSSRLAGYYEQYF
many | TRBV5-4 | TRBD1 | CASSLESGGSTEAFF
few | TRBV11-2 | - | CASSLDFGSTSYEQYF
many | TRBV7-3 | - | CASSLDGRTGELFF
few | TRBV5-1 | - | CASSLQVLSWTGANVLTF
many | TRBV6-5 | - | CASSYSSSVSAGELFF
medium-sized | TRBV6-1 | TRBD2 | CASRRGLADYEQYF
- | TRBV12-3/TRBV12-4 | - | CASGPQNQPQHF
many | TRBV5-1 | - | CASSLAGRSGYTF
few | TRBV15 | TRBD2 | CATIPGRVSTDTQYF
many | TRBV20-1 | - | CSAASDETSTDTQYF
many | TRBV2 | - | CASIRTAGLNEQFF
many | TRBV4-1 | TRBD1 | CASSSGGGNQPQHF
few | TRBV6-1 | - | CASRDRLQGNYGYTF
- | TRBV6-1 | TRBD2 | CASSSGGGPYEQYF
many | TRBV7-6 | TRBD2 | CASSLMGTRLDTQYF
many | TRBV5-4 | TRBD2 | CASSPSGGRARYEQYF
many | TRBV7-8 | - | CASSATRIAKNIQYF
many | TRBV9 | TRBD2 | CASSVESGGWEGYYNEQFF
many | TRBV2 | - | CASSSSRGNQPQHF
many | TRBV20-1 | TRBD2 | CSASGTSGSPRYEQYF
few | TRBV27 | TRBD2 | CASSPLGLAGGLDTGELFF
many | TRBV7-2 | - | CASSPGTGYPSGNTIYF